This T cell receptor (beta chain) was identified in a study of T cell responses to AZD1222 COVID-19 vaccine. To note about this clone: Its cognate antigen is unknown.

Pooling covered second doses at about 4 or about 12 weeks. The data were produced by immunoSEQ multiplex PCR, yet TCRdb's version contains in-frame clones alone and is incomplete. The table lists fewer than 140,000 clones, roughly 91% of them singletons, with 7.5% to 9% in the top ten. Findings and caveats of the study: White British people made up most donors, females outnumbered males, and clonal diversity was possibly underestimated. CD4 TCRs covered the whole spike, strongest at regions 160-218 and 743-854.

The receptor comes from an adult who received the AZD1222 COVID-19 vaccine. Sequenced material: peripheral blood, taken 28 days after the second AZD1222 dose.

CDR3 DNA sequence: TGTGCCAGCGGATATCAGCCCCAGCATTTT. It specifies CASGYQPQHF. The chain has TRBV6-5 and TRBJ1-5; D remains ambiguous. The germline V gene encodes CDR1 MNHEY and CDR2 SVGAGI. Trimming left V 8 bases short and J 5 bases short, with 4 bases between. The CDR3 runs to 10 residues.